This paragraph reports one TCR beta chain. Its antigen is not known. Sequenced by immunoSEQ multiplex PCR; TCRdb stores in-frame clones only, minus some. The top ten hold under 6.5% of the sample, which has over 95,000 clones, about nine tenths seen once. This entry comes from a study of T cell responses to AZD1222 COVID-19 vaccine. Regarding the study as a whole: Spike was spanned by vaccine-associated CD4 TCRs, with dominance at 160-218 and 743-854.

This clonotype originated in an adult who received the AZD1222 COVID-19 vaccine. Source: peripheral blood, taken 28 days after the second AZD1222 dose.

This CDR3 is CASSPRGGLSEAFF. In DNA, the CDR3 is TGTGCCAGTAGTCCGAGAGGGGGCCTCTCTGAAGCTTTCTTT. V usage is TRBV19 and J usage is TRBJ1-1, with 7 bases that match TRBD1. The trim removed 5 bases at V and 6 bases at J, leaving 9 bases unmatched. There are 14 residues in the CDR3. Germline CDR1 is LNHDA and CDR2 is SQIVND (reference sequence). Filled out from reference TRBV19 and TRBJ1-1, the complete variable domain reads DGGITQSPKYLFRKEGQNVTLSCEQNLNHDAMYWYRQDPGQGLRLIYYSQIVNDFQKGDIAEGYSVSREKKESFPLTVTSAQKNPTAFYLCASSPRGGLSEAFFGQGTRLTVV.